This T cell receptor (beta chain) was identified in a study of CD8 T cell repertoires and HIV-1 epitope variants. Turning to the study itself: T cells were stimulated with Twenty-five Gag and Nef peptides separately. Controls were a CMV, EBV and flu peptide pool, Ebola AY9 negative control, and no-peptide well. The baseline condition was 1M T cells left uncultured.

TCR beta CDR3 was sequenced at survey depth on immunoSEQ. The data were produced by immunoSEQ multiplex PCR, yet TCRdb's version contains in-frame clones alone and is incomplete. The sample shows 5,000 to 6,500 clones, around 66% of them seen only once. Germline V gene lookup returns CDR1 SGDLS and CDR2 YYNGEE. The ends lost 4 bases at V and 4 bases at J; junction bases unmatched: 9. This CDR3 has 16 amino acids. As for this clone: Antigen: not known.

The TCR comes from a male donor with HIV. This chain links TRBV9 with TRBJ2-1; 9 positions agree with TRBD1. The sample consisted of cultured CD8+ T cells derived from PBMCs. CDR3 DNA: TGTGCCAGCAGCCCTGAGACAGGGGGTTATTACAATGAGCAGTTCTTC. Translation gives CASSPETGGYYNEQFF.